Below, 2 T cell receptor beta chains from the same sample are listed, as sequenced in a study of T cells after yellow fever vaccination. TCRdb analysed the 5' RACE reads with MiXCR anew, one entry per CDR3 protein. The data show some 350,000 distinct CDR3 sequences, about 6% seen once. Sequencing was performed on PBMCs, taken 5 days after the yellow fever booster vaccination. Receptors were obtained from a man under 40 who received the YFV17D yellow fever vaccine.

This clonotype has at least ten counts. The V call is TRBV5-1, the J call TRBJ2-7; tentative D call: TRBD1 (6 bases). This CDR3 is built from 14 residues. Trimming pared 5 bases from V and 3 bases from J, leaving 15 bases between. Germline V CDR1 and CDR2: SGHRS, YFSETQ. In DNA, the CDR3 is TGCGCCAGCAGGTGGACAGCACTCAACTACGAGCAGTACTTC. Protein sequence: CASRWTALNYEQYF.

This clonotype was counted at least ten times. V is TRBV5-5 and J is TRBJ2-1; 11 bases are shared with TRBD2. Per the germline V gene, CDR1 is SGHKS and CDR2 is YYEKEE (reference sequence). Trimming took 4 bases from V and 4 from J; bases not matched to a gene: 4. There are 15 residues in the CDR3. The CDR3 reads CASSGGLADYNEQFF. In DNA form, the CDR3 reads TGTGCCAGCAGCGGGGGACTAGCGGATTACAATGAGCAGTTCTTC.